These 31 T cell receptor beta chains originate from one sample sequenced in a study of Graves' ophthalmopathy and Graves' hyperthyroidism. The authors amplified TCR beta CDR3 regions from RNA transcripts. HTBI primers were employed in first-round RT-PCR, then a second-round multiplex PCR followed. TCRdb reprocessed the multiplex PCR reads via MiXCR and lists one record per CDR3 protein. This sample has around 1.1 million distinct CDR3 sequences; less than 45% occur once, and the top ten carry around 10%. What was sequenced was peripheral blood or thyroid tissue (not recorded which). These receptors originate from an adult man with Graves' hyperthyroidism.

This CDR3 is CASSQEDGLEETQYF. The CDR3 DNA follows: TGTGCCAGCAGCCAAGAAGATGGACTAGAAGAGACCCAGTACTTC. The chain couples TRBV4-2 to TRBJ2-5; 7 bases agree with TRBD2. The CDR3 contains 15 residues. The V gene's germline CDR1 is LGHNA and CDR2 YNFKEQ. Trimming took 0 bases from V and 3 from J; bases not matched to a gene: 4.

The rearrangement joins TRBV13 to TRBJ2-3; D remains ambiguous. Germline values: CDR1 PRHDT, CDR2 FYEKMQ (reference sequence). This CDR3 is built from 14 residues. Trimming took off 5 bases at V and 2 bases at J, with 11 bases between the two ends. For the CDR3, the DNA is TGTGCCAGCAGCCACCGGACCCACACAGATACGCAGTATTTT. Residues: CASSHRTHTDTQYF. Full variable domain (missing parts from reference TRBV13 and TRBJ2-3): AAGVIQSPRHLIKEKRETATLKCYPIPRHDTVYWYQQGPGQDPQFLISFYEKMQSDKGSIPDRFSAQQFSDYHSELNMSSLELGDSALYFCASSHRTHTDTQYFGPGTRLTVL.

This clonotype was seen only once. V is TRBV29-1 and J is TRBJ1-1; unclear D gene. The CDR3 is made up of 13 amino acids. The V and J ends lost 1 base and 5 bases respectively, with 11 bases between them. Germline assignment: CDR1 SQVTM and CDR2 ANQGSEA. CDR3: CSVEVNRGTEAFF. CDR3 DNA: TGCAGCGTTGAAGTAAACCGGGGTACTGAAGCTTTCTTT.

This clonotype was counted only a few times. The J gene is TRBJ2-7, the V gene TRBV6-5; the match to TRBD1 covers 7 bases. V lost 2 bases to trimming and J lost 4 bases; unmatched junction nucleotides: 5. CDR3 length equals 14 residues. The germline gives CDR1 MNHEY, CDR2 SVGAGI. CDR3 sequence (DNA): TGTGCCAGCAGTTACGTCGGGACAGTTTACGAGCAGTACTTC. Translated, it gives CASSYVGTVYEQYF.

This clonotype has a single count. At one boundary the junction diverges from the germline segment, which might be a read error. The CDR3 nucleotides are TGTGCCGGCAGCCAAGAGGGGCCAGGGGGCGGCGAACTGTTTTTT. The encoded protein is CAGSQEGPGGGELFF. The genes are TRBV7-3 and TRBJ1-4; TRBD1 matches at 8 bases. The CDR3 has 15 amino acids. The V gene's germline CDR1 is SGHTA and CDR2 FQGTGA.

This chain uses TRBV11-2 with TRBJ2-5, with 8 nucleotides matching TRBD1. The germline gives CDR1 SGHAT, CDR2 FQNNGV. This CDR3 comprises 13 residues. Trimming removed 6 bases from V and 7 bases from J; junction bases left unmatched: 7. The CDR3 DNA reads TGTGCCAGCAGTTGGGACAGGTCCCCGACCCAGTACTTC. Protein sequence: CASSWDRSPTQYF.

Points on this clonotype: A read error may explain this, as a much larger clone is one base away. The chain employs TRBV12-3 or TRBV12-4 and TRBJ2-7; weak D call: TRBD1 (6 bases). CDR3 size: 12 residues. The V gene lost 6 bases and the J gene lost 6 bases, with 12 bases spanning the gap. The CDR3 DNA follows: TGTGCCAGCAGAAGGGACATCTGCGAGCAGTACTTC. It yields the protein CASRRDICEQYF.

V usage is TRBV4-3 and J usage is TRBJ2-5; possibly TRBD2 for D (6 bases). Germline V gene lookup returns CDR1 LGHNA and CDR2 YSLEER. V gave up 4 bases and J gave up 5 bases, with 29 bases separating them. This CDR3 region has 19 residues. CDR3 in amino acids: CASSRLSWAAGHGPETQYF. The CDR3, as DNA: TGCGCCAGCAGCCGCCTAAGTTGGGCTGCGGGGCACGGTCCCGAGACCCAGTACTTC.

Details on this clonotype: Possible read error: a much larger clone is one base away. This chain links TRBV19 with TRBJ1-5; D call uncertain. Germline V CDR1 and CDR2: LNHDA, SQIVND (reference sequence). This CDR3 region has 15 residues. V lost 5 bases and J lost 4, with 15 bases in between. The CDR3 nucleotides are TGTGCCAGTAGTCCCTCACTCGCACGGAATCAGCCCCAGCATTTT. Protein: CASSPSLARNQPQHF.

V gene TRBV30 combines with J gene TRBJ1-1, with TRBD1 matching 7 bases. Germline values: CDR1 GTSNPN, CDR2 SVGIG (reference sequence). The CDR3 extends over 14 amino acids. Trimming at V came to 3 bases and at J to 6 bases, leaving 10 bases not matched to a gene. In nucleotides, the CDR3 is TGTGCCTGGAGCGTAGACAGGGTATTCGCTGAAGCTTTCTTT. Its translation: CAWSVDRVFAEAFF. Based on the CDR3 plus reference TRBV30 and TRBJ1-1, the full variable domain is SQTIHQWPATLVQPVGSPLSLECTVEGTSNPNLYWYRQAAGRGLQLLFYSVGIGQISSEVPQNLSASRPQDRQFILSSKKLLLSDSGFYLCAWSVDRVFAEAFFGQGTRLTVV.

The chain combines TRBV12-3 or TRBV12-4 with TRBJ2-2; TRBD2 matches at 12 bases. This CDR3 contains 16 residues. V shed 11 bases and J 3 bases; nucleotides not matched to a gene: 10. Written as DNA, the CDR3 is TGTGCCGTCAGCCTAGCGGGAGGGCCGGACACCGGGGAGCTGTTTTTT. Translated, it gives CAVSLAGGPDTGELFF.

The chain has TRBV10-3 and TRBJ1-1; 7 bases map to TRBD1. There are 11 residues in the CDR3. CDR1 ENHRY and CDR2 SYGVKD come from the germline V gene. Trimming at V came to 6 bases and at J to 10 bases, leaving 5 bases not matched to a gene. Here the CDR3 reads CAIRTGYGAFF. The DNA of the CDR3 is TGTGCCATCAGGACAGGGTACGGAGCTTTCTTT.

This clonotype was seen many times. This chain links TRBV11-1 with TRBJ2-7; 8 nucleotides agree with TRBD2. Germline CDR1 reads SGHAT; CDR2 reads FQDESV (reference sequence). V was clipped by 5 bases and J by 6 bases; unmatched bases: 6. There are 13 residues in the CDR3. The CDR3 protein is CASSQSGSGEQYF. CDR3 in DNA: TGTGCCAGCAGCCAGAGCGGGAGCGGCGAGCAGTACTTC.

As concerns this clonotype: A much larger clone is a single base away; this may be a read error. This chain uses TRBV7-9 with TRBJ2-7; TRBD1 agrees at 7 bases. Germline values: CDR1 SEHNR, CDR2 FQNEAQ (reference sequence). V dropped 3 bases and J dropped 11; count of bases not matched to a gene: 4. The CDR3 contains 11 residues. CDR3 in amino acids: CASSFDGTEYF. CDR3 DNA sequence: TGTGCCAGCAGCTTCGATGGGACAGAGTACTTC.

This clonotype was detected a few times. This chain connects TRBV30 to TRBJ1-1; the D gene is possibly TRBD1 (6 bases). The germline CDR1 and CDR2 sequences are GTSNPN and SVGIG (reference sequence). Trimming stripped 8 bases from V and 4 bases from J, with 14 bases between. This CDR3 region has 12 residues. The CDR3 DNA sequence: TGTGCCCGCAGGGGTTTTGGCACTGAAGCTTTCTTT. Amino acid sequence: CARRGFGTEAFF.

This clonotype was detected ten times or more. This chain links TRBV7-2 with TRBJ1-2; D is uncertain. Germline CDR1 reads SGHTA; CDR2 reads FQGNSA. Trimming left V 5 bases short and J 6 bases short, with 10 bases between. This CDR3 is 12 amino acids long. CDR3 nucleotide sequence: TGTGCCAGCAGCCAAGACCCCGATGGCTACACCTTC. Translated: CASSQDPDGYTF.

This clonotype was counted ten times or more. This chain joins TRBV29-1 and TRBJ2-2, with no clear D. The germline V gene encodes CDR1 SQVTM and CDR2 ANQGSEA. V was pared by 0 bases and J by 7 bases, with 12 bases between. The CDR3 runs 14 residues. The CDR3 DNA reads TGCAGCGTTGAAGATCCCGTGGCCGTCGGGGAGCTGTTTTTT. Translated, it gives CSVEDPVAVGELFF.

This chain links TRBV6-6 with TRBJ1-5; D call uncertain. Germline-derived CDR1 and CDR2 are MNHNY and SVGAGI (reference sequence). This CDR3 is 13 amino acids long. Trimming left V 6 bases short and J 10 bases short, with 16 bases between. CDR3 sequence: CASRWILISPQHF. The CDR3 bases are TGTGCCAGCAGGTGGATCCTGATCAGCCCCCAGCATTTT.

In this sample, this clonotype turned up many times. The chain is built from TRBV5-1 and TRBJ2-5; 8 bases match TRBD2. The CDR3 length is 18 residues. V lost 6 bases to trimming and J lost 5 bases; unmatched junction nucleotides: 21. The V gene's germline CDR1 is SGHRS and CDR2 YFSETQ. CDR3 DNA: TGCGCCAGCAAGGATATGGACAAGCGGGAGACCAGGGTGGAGACCCAGTACTTC. It encodes CASKDMDKRETRVETQYF.

The J gene is TRBJ2-7, the V gene TRBV6-1; weak D call: TRBD2 (5 bases). This CDR3 spans 13 amino acids. In germline, CDR1 is MNHNS, CDR2 SASEGT. The germline V and J ends were trimmed by 9 bases and 3 bases, with 15 bases remaining between them. The CDR3, as DNA: TGTGCCAGTGTACCAGGAGGCTTCTACGAGCAGTACTTC. Translated, it gives CASVPGGFYEQYF.

The V gene is TRBV10-3, the J gene TRBJ1-5, with a tentative D call TRBD1 (5 bases). V was cut by 2 bases and J by 0 bases, with 8 bases left in between. The germline V gene has CDR1 ENHRY and CDR2 SYGVKD. CDR3 length: 15 amino acids. The CDR3 region is CAISEQRGSNQPQHF. Here the CDR3 DNA reads TGTGCCATCAGTGAGCAGAGGGGTAGCAATCAGCCCCAGCATTTT.

The chain is built from TRBV12-3 or TRBV12-4 and TRBJ2-5, with 12 bases that match TRBD1. This CDR3 contains 17 residues. J gave up 5 bases and V 0 bases, and 7 bases lay outside the gene matches. The CDR3 here is CASSLALGQGAQETQYF. The CDR3 nucleotides read TGTGCCAGCAGTTTAGCGCTGGGACAGGGGGCTCAGGAGACCCAGTACTTC.

The chain carries TRBV7-9 and TRBJ1-2; possibly TRBD1 for D (6 bases). V lost 2 bases, J lost 5 bases, and 9 bases lay in between. The length of the CDR3 is 13 residues. Germline values: CDR1 SEHNR, CDR2 FQNEAQ (reference sequence). CDR3 protein: CASSLQRGYGYTF. CDR3 in DNA: TGTGCCAGCAGCTTACAGAGGGGGTATGGCTACACCTTC.

This clonotype showed up just a few times. The CDR3 region is CASLETGHPTGELFF. The CDR3 region has the DNA TGTGCCAGCCTCGAGACGGGACATCCCACCGGGGAGCTGTTTTTT. The rearrangement links TRBV10-3 to TRBJ2-2, with D possibly being TRBD1 (6 bases). CDR1 is ENHRY, CDR2 SYGVKD, per germline. Trimming removed 10 bases from V and 4 bases from J, with 19 bases in between. The CDR3 spans 15 residues.

This clonotype was seen at least ten times. The chain employs TRBV7-8 and TRBJ1-3; no clear D. Trimming shortened V by 5 bases and J by 0 bases, and 11 bases separated the two germline ends. This CDR3 has 15 residues. Germline V gene lookup returns CDR1 SGHVS and CDR2 FQNEAQ. The CDR3 bases are TGTGCCAGCAGCCATGGAGGGTTCTCTGGAAACACCATATATTTT. Translation gives CASSHGGFSGNTIYF.

The V call is TRBV14, the J call TRBJ1-2; no clear D gene. V dropped 2 bases and J dropped 8 bases, with 15 bases sitting between them. Per germline, CDR1 SGHDN and CDR2 FVKESK. The CDR3 has 14 residues. CDR3 amino acids: CASSQRGSYRGYTF. The CDR3 DNA is TGTGCCAGCAGCCAACGCGGGAGTTACAGAGGCTACACCTTC.

This chain links TRBV20-1 with TRBJ1-1, with D unclear. Germline CDR1 is DFQATT and CDR2 is SNEGSKA (reference sequence). This CDR3 has 15 amino acids. Trimming removed 1 base from V and 8 bases from J, with 20 bases in between. This CDR3 reads CSARVSQRFSTEAFF. CDR3 DNA: TGCAGTGCTAGAGTATCACAGCGGTTTTCGACGGAAGCTTTCTTT.

This clonotype was seen more than once but under ten times. The rearrangement uses TRBV9 and TRBJ2-7; possible D gene TRBD1, 5 bases. The germline V and J ends were trimmed by 4 bases and 3 bases, with 14 bases remaining between them. Germline-derived CDR1 and CDR2 are SGDLS and YYNGEE. The CDR3 extends over 14 amino acids. The CDR3 reads CASSLATTDYEQYF. In DNA form, the CDR3 reads TGTGCCAGCAGCTTAGCCACGACAGACTACGAGCAGTACTTC.

This chain joins TRBV11-1 and TRBJ1-1; TRBD1 is a possible D gene (6 bases). Germline CDR1 and CDR2: SGHAT and FQDESV (reference sequence). The CDR3 sequence is 15 residues long. Trimming pared 4 bases from V and 5 bases from J, leaving 17 bases between. The CDR3 here is CASSSRDRLGTEAFF. CDR3 sequence (DNA): TGTGCCAGCAGCTCCCGCGACAGGCTGGGGACTGAAGCTTTCTTT.

This clonotype was seen a handful of times. The V call is TRBV19, the J call TRBJ1-4; a possible D gene is TRBD1 (5 bases). The CDR3 contains 14 residues. Germline CDR1 LNHDA, CDR2 SQIVND (reference sequence). V was clipped by 5 bases and J by 6 bases, with 13 bases between them. The CDR3 coding sequence is TGTGCCAGTAGTGACGGGACCGGTGATGAAAAACTGTTTTTT. It yields the protein CASSDGTGDEKLFF.

The CDR3 region has the DNA TGTGCCAGCAGTTTTCCGGGACAGGGGAACACTGAAGCTTTCTTT. Translated: CASSFPGQGNTEAFF. The rearrangement uses TRBV7-3 and TRBJ1-1, with 9 bases lining up with TRBD1. This CDR3 has 15 residues. The germline CDR1 and CDR2 sequences are SGHTA and FQGTGA. V trimming: 6 bases; J trimming: 1 base; junction bases outside the gene matches: 6.